The 2 T cell receptor beta chains given below trace back to one sample, sequenced in a study of blood T cell repertoires in COVID-19. Sequenced by immunoSEQ multiplex PCR; TCRdb stores in-frame clones only, minus some. In the table there are under 250,000 clones, around 90% of which are singletons. Material: peripheral blood. These receptors all come from a man between 18 and 35 years old with active or convalescent COVID-19.

The DNA of the CDR3 is TGTGCCACCAGTGATTTGCAAAATTCTAGAGGAGAAGATACGCAGTATTTT. Protein product: CATSDLQNSRGEDTQYF. The chain has TRBV24-1 and TRBJ2-3; D is unclear. The CDR3 runs 17 residues. V lost 0 bases to trimming and J lost 5 bases, with 17 bases between them. Germline V gene sequence: CDR1 KGHDR, CDR2 SFDVKD.

The chain uses TRBV7-3 and TRBJ1-6; D remains ambiguous. The CDR3 runs 13 residues. V gave up 2 bases and J gave up 8 bases, with 7 bases separating them. Germline values: CDR1 SGHTA, CDR2 FQGTGA. CDR3 DNA: TGTGCCAGCAGCTTACAGCGAGATTCACCCCTCCACTTT. Its translation is CASSLQRDSPLHF.